The 20 T cell receptor beta chains given below trace back to one sample, sequenced in a study of Ad26.COV2.S vaccination and SARS-CoV-2 variants listed by TCRdb under 2021. Preparation of the library involved the immunoSEQ multiplex PCR assay. This immuneACCESS table, as held by TCRdb, lists in-frame sequences with V and J called but not all clones. Of the missing ones, under half trace to an unresolved V gene in checked studies; the others have no known cause. This sample is represented by 360,000 or so clones; about 91% of them were singletons. The ten largest clones represent 1.9% of the sample. The treatment or condition label, as the study defines it: some 20 received Ad26.COV2.S at low or high dose, single or two shots; about five received placebo; per-sample allocation not given. For vaccine and placebo recipients, repertoires were sequenced using samples collected on day 63 after the first injection.

The source was peripheral blood, collected in a trial of Ad26.COV2.S vaccine versus placebo. These receptors were obtained from a person between 18 and 65 years old who received the Ad26.COV2.S COVID-19 vaccine or a placebo.

The rearrangement joins TRBV6-6 to TRBJ1-1; TRBD1 matches 7 bases. J was trimmed by 6 bases and V by 2 bases; bases with no gene match: 3. The CDR3 contains 13 residues. Germline V gene data show CDR1 as MNHNY and CDR2 as SVGAGI (reference sequence). CDR3 region: CASSYQGQPEAFF. The CDR3 coding sequence is TGTGCCAGCAGTTACCAGGGACAGCCTGAAGCTTTCTTT.

The V gene is TRBV5-4, the J gene TRBJ1-1; 10 nucleotides match TRBD1. The germline gives CDR1 SGHNT, CDR2 YYREEE (reference sequence). V lost 0 bases, J lost 4 bases, and 3 bases stayed unmatched. CDR3 length equals 15 residues. The CDR3 DNA reads as TGTGCCAGCAGCTTGGGACAGGGGGCAATCACTGAAGCTTTCTTT. Translation gives CASSLGQGAITEAFF.

This chain joins TRBV9 and TRBJ2-3; D is uncertain. The CDR3 runs 16 residues. The V end was cut by 0 bases, the J end by 3 bases, with 14 bases between. The germline V gene has CDR1 SGDLS and CDR2 YYNGEE. The CDR3 DNA is TGTGCCAGCAGCGTAGGGTCAGATGGTAGAACAGATACGCAGTATTTT. Translated: CASSVGSDGRTDTQYF.

V and J are TRBV18 and TRBJ2-3; 8 bases are shared with TRBD1. The CDR3 is 20 residues long. Germline-derived CDR1 and CDR2 are KGHSH and LQKENI. The V segment lost 0 bases and the J segment 0 bases; nucleotides outside the gene matches: 14. CDR3 residues: CASSPPSSPTGQGSTDTQYF. The CDR3 nucleotides are TGTGCCAGCTCACCACCGTCATCCCCTACAGGACAGGGAAGCACAGATACGCAGTATTTT.

This chain connects TRBV19 to TRBJ2-5, with D perhaps matching TRBD2 (5 bases). The V gene lost 2 bases and the J gene lost 5 bases, with 12 bases spanning the gap. Per the germline V gene, CDR1 is LNHDA and CDR2 is SQIVND (reference sequence). This CDR3 has 14 amino acids. CDR3 bases: TGTGCCAGTAGTATAAGAGGGATCGGGGAGACCCAGTACTTC. It codes for CASSIRGIGETQYF.

V and J are TRBV29-1 and TRBJ2-7, with 9 bases that match TRBD1. The V gene end was trimmed by 4 bases and the J gene end by 1 base; junction bases not matched to a gene: 2. Germline CDR1 SQVTM, CDR2 ANQGSEA. CDR3 length equals 13 residues. The CDR3 DNA reads as TGCAGCGTTGGGGACAGGGAATCCTACGAGCAGTACTTC. Translating gives CSVGDRESYEQYF.

V is TRBV2 and J is TRBJ2-3; 10 positions agree with TRBD2. Losses at the gene ends were 6 bases for V and 1 base for J; bases not matched to a gene: 1. The CDR3 is 14 amino acids. Germline-derived CDR1 and CDR2 are SNHLY and FYNNEI. CDR3 region: CASRGTSGTDTQYF. As DNA, the CDR3 is TGTGCCAGCAGGGGGACTAGCGGCACAGATACGCAGTATTTT.

This chain connects TRBV19 to TRBJ1-1; the D is unclear. This CDR3 region has 13 residues. Trimming removed 3 bases from V and 1 base from J, with 6 bases in between. The V gene's germline CDR1 is LNHDA and CDR2 SQIVND (reference sequence). The CDR3 DNA follows: TGTGCCAGTAGTATGAAAAGGAACACTGAAGCTTTCTTT. It codes for CASSMKRNTEAFF.

V and J are TRBV3-1 (or the pseudogene TRBV3-2) and TRBJ2-4; D unclear. The CDR3 has 12 residues. Per germline, CDR1 LGHDT and CDR2 YNNKEL (reference sequence). V lost 3 bases, J lost 6 bases, and 6 bases lay in between. The CDR3 protein is CASSHLGNIQYF. CDR3 coding DNA: TGTGCCAGCAGCCATCTGGGAAACATTCAGTACTTC.

The J gene is TRBJ2-1, the V gene TRBV3-1 (or the pseudogene TRBV3-2), with 9 bases lining up with TRBD2. After removal of 2 bases from V and 0 bases from J, the junction contained 5 bases not matched to a gene. The length of the CDR3 is 17 residues. Germline lookup yields CDR1 LGHDT and CDR2 YNNKEL (reference sequence). The CDR3 nucleotides are TGTGCCAGCAGCCAAACGACTAGCGGCGGCTCCTACAATGAGCAGTTCTTC. This encodes CASSQTTSGGSYNEQFF.

This clone appeared a single time. This sequence joins TRBV4-3 and TRBJ2-2; D possibly uses TRBD1 or TRBD2 (7 bases each). Trimming shortened V by 1 base and J by 13 bases, and 25 bases separated the two germline ends. CDR1 and CDR2 from the germline V gene are LGHNA and YSLEER. The CDR3 spans 17 residues. CDR3 DNA: TGCGCCAGCAGCCAAGGGGGGGGACAGTCCCTTTCAGGCGGGCTGTTTTTT. This translates into CASSQGGGQSLSGGLFF.

This clone was seen just once. The chain couples TRBV28 to TRBJ2-1; D ambiguous. The CDR3 is made up of 12 amino acids. Trimming left V 2 bases short and J 9 bases short, with 8 bases between. Germline V lookup: CDR1 MDHEN, CDR2 SYDVKM. CDR3 protein: CASSLLGSEQFF. The CDR3 coding sequence is TGTGCCAGCAGTTTACTAGGTTCTGAGCAGTTCTTC.

This sequence joins TRBV5-1 and TRBJ2-7, with D perhaps matching TRBD1 or TRBD2 (5 bases each). This CDR3 is built from 16 residues. Germline V gene lookup returns CDR1 SGHRS and CDR2 YFSETQ. V dropped 0 bases and J dropped 4 bases, with 17 bases sitting between them. The CDR3 here is CASSLATSGSLYEQYF. The CDR3 nucleotides are TGCGCCAGCAGCTTGGCCACTTCAGGGAGTCTGTACGAGCAGTACTTC.

The rearrangement links TRBV6-5 to TRBJ2-7, with a weak D call TRBD2 (5 bases). Germline V gives CDR1 MNHEY, CDR2 SVGAGI. Trimming cost V 2 bases and J 4 bases, with 6 bases left between them. This CDR3 region has 12 residues. The CDR3: CASSYEGYEQYF. DNA of the CDR3: TGTGCCAGCAGTTACGAGGGTTACGAGCAGTACTTC.

The DNA of the CDR3 is TGTGCCAGCAGTTACTCGAGTAGCGGGAGGGTCAATGAGCAGTTCTTC. Amino acid sequence: CASSYSSSGRVNEQFF. This chain connects TRBV6-6 to TRBJ2-1; TRBD2 matches at 11 bases. The length of the CDR3 is 16 residues. Losses at the gene ends were 0 bases for V and 6 bases for J; bases not matched to a gene: 4. Per the germline V gene, CDR1 is MNHNY and CDR2 is SVGAGI (reference sequence).

The chain carries TRBV19 and TRBJ1-4; D remains unclear. Germline assignment: CDR1 LNHDA and CDR2 SQIVND (reference sequence). The CDR3 has 17 residues. Deletions cut 6 bases from V and 0 bases from J, with 17 bases between. CDR3 in amino acids: CASSPVGTIATNEKLFF. The CDR3 coding sequence is TGTGCCAGTAGCCCCGTCGGCACCATTGCAACTAATGAAAAACTGTTTTTT.

This clone was counted between two and nine times. The V gene is TRBV7-9, the J gene TRBJ1-3; 9 nucleotides agree with TRBD1. The CDR3 runs to 16 residues. Germline V CDR1 and CDR2: SEHNR, FQNEAQ (reference sequence). The V gene end was trimmed by 4 bases and the J gene end by 0 bases; junction bases not matched to a gene: 4. The CDR3 spells CASSSQGALSGNTIYF. Written as DNA, the CDR3 is TGTGCCAGCAGCTCACAGGGGGCCCTCTCTGGAAACACCATATATTTT.

V usage is TRBV6-6 and J usage is TRBJ1-5; the D is unclear. This CDR3 spans 12 amino acids. Trimming took off 6 bases at V and 5 bases at J, with 8 bases between the two ends. Germline V CDR1 and CDR2: MNHNY, SVGAGI (reference sequence). The DNA for the CDR3 is TGTGCCAGCAGCCGCTCGGATCAGCCCCAGCATTTT. It codes for CASSRSDQPQHF.

Remarks on this clone: The same CDR3 arises from other DNA sequences in this sample as well. The rearrangement uses TRBV28 and TRBJ2-3, with TRBD2 matching over 7 bases. The CDR3 loop spans 15 amino acids. Per germline, CDR1 MDHEN and CDR2 SYDVKM. J was trimmed by 1 base and V by 3 bases; bases with no gene match: 4. DNA of the CDR3: TGTGCCAGCAGTTTGCCTGCGGGAGGCACAGATACGCAGTATTTT. Residues: CASSLPAGGTDTQYF.

The V and J genes are TRBV6-1 and TRBJ2-1; D not resolved. CDR1 and CDR2 from the germline V gene are MNHNS and SASEGT. The CDR3 consists of 15 residues. Deletions cut 2 bases from V and 6 bases from J, with 14 bases between. CDR3 region: CASSEMDGRFNEQFF. The DNA of the CDR3 is TGTGCCAGCAGTGAAATGGATGGCCGGTTCAATGAGCAGTTCTTC.